The source of this TCR beta chain is a study of regulatory T cells in long-lasting Graves disease. Study observations and caveats: Peripheral blood, not thyroid tissue, was the sole material studied.

iRepertoire HTBI primers and Arm-PCR of CDR3 regions built TCR beta libraries. TCRdb analysed the multiplex PCR reads with MiXCR anew, one entry per CDR3 protein. The sample holds some 240,000 distinct CDR3 sequences, roughly a fifth seen once. To note about this clonotype: The target antigen is unknown. This likely stems from a read error, as it lies one base from a far larger clone.

The germline CDR1 and CDR2 sequences are SNHLY and FYNNEI. The CDR3 loop spans 15 amino acids. The time point denotes: newly diagnosed GD, antithyroid drugs for less than 3 months. With RNA extracted from PBMCs as input, the TCR library was made. Graves' disease diagnosis followed American Thyroid Association guidelines. A further study also used this sample, focusing on T cells in Graves' hyperthyroidism and ophthalmopathy. This second study says: On the basis of clinical symptoms, serum thyroxine and TRAb, thyroid ultrasound and orbital computed tomography, diagnoses were made. First-round RT-PCR of the TCR CDR3 relied on the HTBI primer set.

The material was peripheral blood mononuclear cells (PBMCs), obtained at new diagnosis, from a patient treated with antithyroid drugs. The receptor's source is a woman aged 25 to 39 with Graves disease. The rearrangement joins TRBV2 to TRBJ2-4, with D hard to call. The CDR3 coding sequence is TGTGCCAGCAGTGATGGGCAATCTCTTGAGGATGAGCAGTCCTTC. Translating gives CASSDGQSLEDEQSF.